This T cell receptor beta chain was captured by sequencing in a study of Tregs in tolerant kidney transplant recipients. This CDR3 has 14 residues. The ends lost 6 bases at V and 2 bases at J; junction bases unmatched: 9. CDR1 and CDR2 (germline): SQVTM, ANQGSEA. Clones were read by immunoSEQ multiplex PCR, and TCRdb kept only the in-frame ones, dropping some. The sample shows 200,000 to 300,000 clones, roughly 80% of them seen only once. The receptor comes from a human donor in good health. Sequenced input: CD4+ T cells from blood. The gene calls are TRBV29-1 and TRBJ2-7; 8 bases are shared with TRBD1. The CDR3 DNA reads TGCAGCGTGATTAGGACAGGGCGGCCCTACGAGCAGTACTTC. Amino acids: CSVIRTGRPYEQYF.